This T cell receptor beta chain is drawn from a study of T cell changes during pregnancy in multiple sclerosis. Measured with immunoSEQ multiplex PCR; TCRdb has only the in-frame clones, and not every one. The table lists 45,000 to 70,000 clones, roughly 90% of them singletons. The germline CDR1 and CDR2 sequences are SGHDN and FVKESK. CDR3 length: 16 residues. The V end lost 0 bases, the J end lost 0 bases, and 11 bases lay between the germline ends. This TCR derives from a female donor with multiple sclerosis, enrolled in a pregnancy study. Here the sequenced sample was CD4+ T cells from peripheral blood mononuclear cells, taken after pregnancy. V gene TRBV14 combines with J gene TRBJ1-1; the D is unclear. CDR3 sequence reads: CASSQDEGSMNTEAFF. The CDR3 bases are TGTGCCAGCAGCCAAGATGAGGGATCGATGAACACTGAAGCTTTCTTT.